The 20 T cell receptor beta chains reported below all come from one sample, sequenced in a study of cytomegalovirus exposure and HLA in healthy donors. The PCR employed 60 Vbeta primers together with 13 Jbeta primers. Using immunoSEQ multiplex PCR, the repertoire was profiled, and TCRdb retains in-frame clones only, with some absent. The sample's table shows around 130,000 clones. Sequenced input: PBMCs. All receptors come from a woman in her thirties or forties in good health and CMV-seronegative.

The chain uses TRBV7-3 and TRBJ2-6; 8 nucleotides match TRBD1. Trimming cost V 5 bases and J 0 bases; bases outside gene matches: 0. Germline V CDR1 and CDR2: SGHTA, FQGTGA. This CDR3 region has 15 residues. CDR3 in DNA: TGTGCCAGCAGCACAGGGGGCTCTGGGGCCAACGTCCTGACTTTC. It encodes CASSTGGSGANVLTF.

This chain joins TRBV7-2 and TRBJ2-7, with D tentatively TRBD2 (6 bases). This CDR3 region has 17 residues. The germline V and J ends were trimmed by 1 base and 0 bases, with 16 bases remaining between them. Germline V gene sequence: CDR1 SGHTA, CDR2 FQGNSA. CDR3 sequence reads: CASSLVSAGGTSYEQYF. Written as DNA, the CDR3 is TGTGCCAGCAGCTTAGTATCGGCCGGGGGAACCTCCTACGAGCAGTACTTC.

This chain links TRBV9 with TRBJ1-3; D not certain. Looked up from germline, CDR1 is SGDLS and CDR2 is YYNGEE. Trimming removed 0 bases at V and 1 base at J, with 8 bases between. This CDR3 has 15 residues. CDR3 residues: CASSVGGTSGNTIYF. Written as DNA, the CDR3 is TGTGCCAGCAGCGTAGGAGGAACATCTGGAAACACCATATATTTT.

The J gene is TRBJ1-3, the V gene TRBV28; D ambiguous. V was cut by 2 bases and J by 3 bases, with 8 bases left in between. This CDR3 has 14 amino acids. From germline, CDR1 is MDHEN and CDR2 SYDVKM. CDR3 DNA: TGTGCCAGCAGTTTACGGGGTGGTGGAAACACCATATATTTT. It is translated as CASSLRGGGNTIYF.

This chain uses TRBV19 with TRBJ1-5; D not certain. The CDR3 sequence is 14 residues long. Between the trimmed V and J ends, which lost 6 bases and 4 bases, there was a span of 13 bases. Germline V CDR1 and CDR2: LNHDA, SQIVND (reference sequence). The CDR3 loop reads CASSPERGNQPQHF. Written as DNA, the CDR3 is TGTGCCAGTAGCCCCGAACGGGGTAATCAGCCCCAGCATTTT.

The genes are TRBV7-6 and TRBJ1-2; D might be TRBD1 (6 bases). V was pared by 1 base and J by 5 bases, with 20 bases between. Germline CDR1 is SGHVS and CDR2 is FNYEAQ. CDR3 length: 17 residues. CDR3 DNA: TGTGCCAGCAGCTTAGTGGTCGGGGGGCGAGTTCCATATGGCTACACCTTC. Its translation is CASSLVVGGRVPYGYTF.

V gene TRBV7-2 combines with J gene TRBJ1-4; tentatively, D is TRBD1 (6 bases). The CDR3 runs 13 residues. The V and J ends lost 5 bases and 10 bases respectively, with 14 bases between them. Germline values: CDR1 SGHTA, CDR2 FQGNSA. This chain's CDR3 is CASSIYRAGKLFF. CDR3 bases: TGTGCCAGCAGCATATACAGGGCCGGAAAACTGTTTTTT.

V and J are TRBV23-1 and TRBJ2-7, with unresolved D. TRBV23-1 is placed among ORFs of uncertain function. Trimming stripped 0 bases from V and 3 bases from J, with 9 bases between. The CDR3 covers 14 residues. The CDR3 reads CASSQSRRNYEQYF. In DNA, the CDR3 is TGCGCCAGCAGTCAATCGAGGAGAAACTACGAGCAGTACTTC.

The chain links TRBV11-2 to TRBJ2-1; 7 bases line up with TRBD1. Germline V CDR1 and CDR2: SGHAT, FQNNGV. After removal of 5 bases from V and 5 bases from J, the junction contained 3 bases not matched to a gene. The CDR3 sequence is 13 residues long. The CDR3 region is CASSPDRNNEQFF. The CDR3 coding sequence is TGTGCCAGCAGCCCGGACAGGAACAATGAGCAGTTCTTC.

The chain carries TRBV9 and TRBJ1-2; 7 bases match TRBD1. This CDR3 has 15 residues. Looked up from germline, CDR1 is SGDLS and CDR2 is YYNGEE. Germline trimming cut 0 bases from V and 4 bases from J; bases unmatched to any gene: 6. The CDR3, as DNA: TGTGCCAGCAGCGTAGCTACGGGACAGTTCTATGGCTACACCTTC. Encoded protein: CASSVATGQFYGYTF.

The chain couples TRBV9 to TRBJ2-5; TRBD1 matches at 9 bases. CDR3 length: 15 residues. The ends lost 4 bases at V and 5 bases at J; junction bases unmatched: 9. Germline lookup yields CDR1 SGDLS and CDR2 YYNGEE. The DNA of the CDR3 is TGTGCCAGCAGCTCCGGACAGGGGCTAGGCGAGACCCAGTACTTC. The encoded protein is CASSSGQGLGETQYF.

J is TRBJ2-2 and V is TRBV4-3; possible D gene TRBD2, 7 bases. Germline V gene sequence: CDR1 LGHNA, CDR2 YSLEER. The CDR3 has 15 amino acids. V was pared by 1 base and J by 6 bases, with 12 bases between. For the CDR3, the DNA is TGCGCCAGCAGCCAAGCGGGGGGCAGGGCCGGGGAGCTGTTTTTT. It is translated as CASSQAGGRAGELFF.

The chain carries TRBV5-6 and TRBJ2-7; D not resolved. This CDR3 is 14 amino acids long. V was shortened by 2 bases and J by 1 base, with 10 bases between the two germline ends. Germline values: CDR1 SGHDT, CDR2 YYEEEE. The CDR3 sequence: CASSFRLVSYEQYV. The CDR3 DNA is TGTGCCAGCAGCTTCCGACTGGTTTCCTACGAGCAGTACGTC.

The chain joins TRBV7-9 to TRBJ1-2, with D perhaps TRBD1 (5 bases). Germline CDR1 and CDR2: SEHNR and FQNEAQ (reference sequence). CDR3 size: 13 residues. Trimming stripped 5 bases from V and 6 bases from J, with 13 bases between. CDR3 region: CASSLGAGDGYTF. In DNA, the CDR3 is TGTGCCAGCAGCCTAGGGGCCGGCGATGGCTACACCTTC.

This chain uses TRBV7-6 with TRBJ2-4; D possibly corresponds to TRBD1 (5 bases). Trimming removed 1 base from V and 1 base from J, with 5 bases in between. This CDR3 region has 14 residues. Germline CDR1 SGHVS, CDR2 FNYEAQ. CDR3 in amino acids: CASSLDRAKNIQYF. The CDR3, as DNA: TGTGCCAGCAGCTTAGACAGGGCCAAAAACATTCAGTACTTC.

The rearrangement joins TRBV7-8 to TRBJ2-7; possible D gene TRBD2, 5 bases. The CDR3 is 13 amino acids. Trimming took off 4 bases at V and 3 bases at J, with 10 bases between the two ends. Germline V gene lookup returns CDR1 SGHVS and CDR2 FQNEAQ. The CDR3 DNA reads TGTGCCAGCAGCTACGTCGAGGGCTACGAGCAGTACTTC. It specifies CASSYVEGYEQYF.

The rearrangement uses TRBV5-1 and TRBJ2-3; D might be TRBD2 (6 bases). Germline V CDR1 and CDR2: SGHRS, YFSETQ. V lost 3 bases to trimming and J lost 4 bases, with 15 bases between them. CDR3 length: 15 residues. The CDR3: CASSSFGAGPDTQYF. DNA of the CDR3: TGCGCCAGCAGCTCCTTCGGAGCGGGCCCAGATACGCAGTATTTT. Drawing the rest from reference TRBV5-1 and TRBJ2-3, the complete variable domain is KAGVTQTPRYLIKTRGQQVTLSCSPISGHRSVSWYQQTPGQGLQFLFEYFSETQRNKGNFPGRFSGRQFSNSRSEMNVSTLELGDSALYLCASSSFGAGPDTQYFGPGTRLTVL.

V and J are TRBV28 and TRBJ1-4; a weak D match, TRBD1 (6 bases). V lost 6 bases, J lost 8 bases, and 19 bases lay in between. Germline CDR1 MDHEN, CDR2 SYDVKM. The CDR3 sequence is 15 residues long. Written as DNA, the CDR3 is TGTGCCAGCAGCCCTAGACAGGCTCGGGTAGAAAAACTGTTTTTT. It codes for CASSPRQARVEKLFF.

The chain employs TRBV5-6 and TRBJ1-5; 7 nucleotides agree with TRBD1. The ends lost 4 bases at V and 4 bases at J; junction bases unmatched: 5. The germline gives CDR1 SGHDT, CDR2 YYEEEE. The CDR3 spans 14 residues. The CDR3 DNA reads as TGTGCCAGCAGCCGGGGACAGATAAATCAGCCCCAGCATTTT. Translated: CASSRGQINQPQHF.

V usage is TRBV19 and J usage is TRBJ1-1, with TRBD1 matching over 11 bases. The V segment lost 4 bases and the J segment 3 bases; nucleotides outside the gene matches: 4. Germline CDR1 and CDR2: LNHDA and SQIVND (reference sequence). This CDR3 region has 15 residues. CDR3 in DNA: TGTGCCAGTAGTACCCGGGGACAGGGGGACACTGAAGCTTTCTTT. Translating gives CASSTRGQGDTEAFF.